The clone carrying this T cell receptor beta chain showed up just once. Trimming pared 6 bases from V and 0 bases from J, leaving 13 bases between. The CDR3 spans 16 residues. Per germline, CDR1 SGHDT and CDR2 YYEEEE. This specimen belongs to a study of control samples from healthy donors and cancer patients. TCRdb's copy holds only in-frame clones and misses some; the assay was immunoSEQ multiplex PCR. The sample has 91,000 or so clones, approximately 90% seen once. This TCR was sampled from a woman in her thirties in good health. What was sequenced was blood. J is TRBJ1-6 and V is TRBV5-6; D gene ambiguous. This CDR3 is CASIGSQNSYNSPLHF. The CDR3 DNA sequence: TGTGCCAGCATCGGGTCCCAAAACTCCTATAATTCACCCCTCCACTTT.